This T cell receptor (beta chain) was retrieved from a study of blood T cell repertoires in COVID-19. The wider study: Sites across the United States, Italy and Spain contributed samples from acute and convalescent COVID-19. PBMCs, B-cell-depleted T cells, or T cells provided the cDNA or gDNA that made up the material.

How the authors handled the data: Amplification from reference gene primers served as the basis for estimated nucleated cell counts. Assay: immunoSEQ multiplex PCR; the TCRdb copy retains only in-frame clones and omits some. V and J calls and clone size are given by that table; D and trimming were obtained from the DNA. The sample lists some 520,000 clones, 89% seen once, with over 0.7% in the top ten. The CDR3 spans 17 residues. Germline values: CDR1 SGHRS, CDR2 YFSETQ. The ends lost 0 bases at V and 4 bases at J; junction bases unmatched: 8. Those enrolled in Seattle joined during active infection and were followed longitudinally afterward.

Input material: peripheral blood. The J gene is TRBJ2-2, the V gene TRBV5-1, with 8 bases fitting TRBD2. The clonotype comes from a man younger than 35 with COVID-19, enrolled during active disease. In nucleotides, the CDR3 is TGCGCCAGCAGCTTGGAACCCAGCGGGAGCGGCACCGGGGAGCTGTTTTTT. It is translated as CASSLEPSGSGTGELFF.